One and the same sample provided the 6 T cell receptor beta chains below, sequenced in a study of blood T cell repertoires in COVID-19. Here immunoSEQ multiplex PCR was the method, and the copy in TCRdb shows in-frame clones only, minus some. The profile shows around 140,000 clones, 76% of them singletons. The material sequenced was peripheral blood. The source of these receptors is a woman older than 75 with active or convalescent COVID-19.

This CDR3 reads CAISSGSYEQYF. In DNA, the CDR3 is TGTGCCATCAGTTCAGGGTCCTACGAGCAGTACTTC. The rearrangement links TRBV10-3 to TRBJ2-7; D might be TRBD1 (5 bases). This CDR3 is built from 12 residues. V was shortened by 5 bases and J by 1 base, with 6 bases between the two germline ends. Germline assignment: CDR1 ENHRY and CDR2 SYGVKD.

This chain connects TRBV7-2 to TRBJ1-5; D remains ambiguous. Germline assignment: CDR1 SGHTA and CDR2 FQGNSA. This CDR3 is 15 amino acids long. V shed 4 bases and J shed 7 bases, with 17 bases lying between them. The CDR3 loop reads CASSSIEGLGQPQHF. CDR3 coding DNA: TGTGCCAGCAGCTCCATAGAGGGCTTGGGGCAGCCCCAGCATTTT.

This chain joins TRBV5-4 and TRBJ1-1; 10 positions agree with TRBD1. Germline lookup yields CDR1 SGHNT and CDR2 YYREEE (reference sequence). With V trimmed by 4 bases and J by 5 bases, 5 bases remained unmatched. The CDR3 runs 14 residues. The DNA for the CDR3 is TGTGCCAGCAGCCGGACAGGGGGACCAACTGAAGCTTTCTTT. Its translation is CASSRTGGPTEAFF.

Details on this clone: The germline gene is not matched at one end of the junction; a read error may be the cause. The chain is built from TRBV19 and TRBJ2-7; 8 bases line up with TRBD1. Per the germline V gene, CDR1 is LNHDA and CDR2 is SQIVND (reference sequence). The CDR3 loop spans 14 amino acids. The CDR3 region is CASRRQGSSDEQYF. The DNA for the CDR3 is TGTGCCAGTAGGCGACAGGGGAGCTCCGACGAGCAGTACTTC.

The chain uses TRBV19 and TRBJ1-6; 8 bases fit TRBD1. Germline CDR1 reads LNHDA; CDR2 reads SQIVND (reference sequence). V was clipped by 6 bases and J by 0 bases; unmatched bases: 10. This CDR3 has 18 residues. CDR3 region: CASSFDTTGGSYNSPLHF. The CDR3 DNA reads as TGTGCCAGTAGCTTTGATACAACAGGGGGCTCCTATAATTCACCCCTCCACTTT.

The chain is built from TRBV5-4 and TRBJ2-5; D might be TRBD1 (5 bases). The germline V and J ends were trimmed by 0 bases and 3 bases, with 9 bases remaining between them. The CDR3 consists of 14 residues. In germline, CDR1 is SGHNT, CDR2 YYREEE (reference sequence). Here the CDR3 DNA reads TGTGCCAGCAGCTTGGAACCAGGGAAAGAGACCCAGTACTTC. Translated, it gives CASSLEPGKETQYF. Full variable domain (missing parts from reference TRBV5-4 and TRBJ2-5): ETGVTQSPTHLIKTRGQQVTLRCSSQSGHNTVSWYQQALGQGPQFIFQYYREEENGRGNFPPRFSGLQFPNYSSELNVNALELDDSALYLCASSLEPGKETQYFGPGTRLLVL.